This T cell receptor beta chain was recorded in a study of T cells after yellow fever vaccination. Study-wide results and limits: After the booster, approximately 95% of CD4 and approximately 90% of CD8 primary-response clones were re-detected. The CD4 and CD8 compartments had a small share of their clonotypes in common.

In TCRdb, the 5' RACE reads were re-called with MiXCR into one record per CDR3 protein. This table has 350,000 to 550,000 distinct CDR3 sequences, 15% to 20% appearing once. This clonotype occurred a few times. As yet, its antigen is unknown. The sequenced sample was PBMCs, obtained before the yellow fever booster vaccination. The receptor was derived from a man in his late teens or twenties who received the YFV17D yellow fever vaccine.

The CDR3 DNA sequence: TGTGCCAGCAGCCAGTGGGCGGGACAGAGCACCGGGGAGCTGTTTTTT. Translation gives CASSQWAGQSTGELFF. V and J are TRBV5-5 and TRBJ2-2; tentative D call: TRBD1 (7 bases). Germline CDR1 reads SGHKS; CDR2 reads YYEKEE (reference sequence). The V end lost 4 bases, the J end lost 4 bases, and 17 bases lay between the germline ends. The CDR3 extends over 16 amino acids.